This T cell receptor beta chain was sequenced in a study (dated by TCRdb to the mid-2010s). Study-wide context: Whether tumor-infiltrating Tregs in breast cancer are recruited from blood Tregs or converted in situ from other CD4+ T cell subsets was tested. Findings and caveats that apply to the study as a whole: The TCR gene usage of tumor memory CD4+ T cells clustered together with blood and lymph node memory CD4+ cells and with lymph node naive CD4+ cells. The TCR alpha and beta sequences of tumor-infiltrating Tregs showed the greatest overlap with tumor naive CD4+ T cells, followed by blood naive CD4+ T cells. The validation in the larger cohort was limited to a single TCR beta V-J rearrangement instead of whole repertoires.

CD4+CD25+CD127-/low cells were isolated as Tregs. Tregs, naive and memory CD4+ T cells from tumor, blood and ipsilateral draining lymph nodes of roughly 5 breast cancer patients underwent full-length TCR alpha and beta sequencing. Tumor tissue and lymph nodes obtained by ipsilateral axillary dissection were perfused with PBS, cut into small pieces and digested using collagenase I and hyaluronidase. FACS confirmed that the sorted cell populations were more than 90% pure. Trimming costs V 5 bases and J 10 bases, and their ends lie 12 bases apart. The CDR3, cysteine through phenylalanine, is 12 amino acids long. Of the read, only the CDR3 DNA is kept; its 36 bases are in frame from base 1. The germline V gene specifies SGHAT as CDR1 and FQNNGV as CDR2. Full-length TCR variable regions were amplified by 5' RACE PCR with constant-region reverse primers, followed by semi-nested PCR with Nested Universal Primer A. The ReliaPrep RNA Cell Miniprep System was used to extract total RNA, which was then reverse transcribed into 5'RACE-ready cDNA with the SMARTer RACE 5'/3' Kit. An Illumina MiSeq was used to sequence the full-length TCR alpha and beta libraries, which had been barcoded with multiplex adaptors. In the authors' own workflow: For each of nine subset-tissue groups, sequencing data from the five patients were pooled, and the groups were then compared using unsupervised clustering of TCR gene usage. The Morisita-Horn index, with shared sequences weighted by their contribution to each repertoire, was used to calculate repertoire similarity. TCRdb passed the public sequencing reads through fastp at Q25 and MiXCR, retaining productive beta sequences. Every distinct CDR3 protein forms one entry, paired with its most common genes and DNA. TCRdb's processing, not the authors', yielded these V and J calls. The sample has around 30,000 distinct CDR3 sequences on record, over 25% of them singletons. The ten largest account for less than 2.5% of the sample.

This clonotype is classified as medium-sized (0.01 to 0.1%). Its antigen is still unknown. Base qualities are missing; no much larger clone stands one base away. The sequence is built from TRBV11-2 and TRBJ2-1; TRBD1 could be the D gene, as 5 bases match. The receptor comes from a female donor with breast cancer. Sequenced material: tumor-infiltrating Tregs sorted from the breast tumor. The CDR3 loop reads CASSRRTSEQFF. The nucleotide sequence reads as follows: TGTGCCAGCAGCCGCCGGACAAGCGAGCAGTTCTTC.